Presented here are 7 T cell receptor beta chains from one specimen sequenced in a study of cytomegalovirus exposure and HLA in healthy donors. In the PCR, 60 Vbeta and 13 Jbeta primers were used. Profiled with immunoSEQ multiplex PCR; TCRdb holds only in-frame clones, not every one. The sample has around 150,000 clones, roughly 80% seen once. The specimen was PBMCs. The receptors were gathered from a man aged 40-49 years in good health and CMV-seronegative.

The chain links TRBV9 to TRBJ2-7, with D hard to call. V was pared by 0 bases and J by 2 bases, with 12 bases between. Germline V gene lookup returns CDR1 SGDLS and CDR2 YYNGEE. The CDR3 runs to 15 residues. The CDR3 nucleotides read TGTGCCAGCAGCGTAGCCCTCGCCGGTCCCTACGAGCAGTACTTC. Residues: CASSVALAGPYEQYF.

This chain uses TRBV5-1 with TRBJ2-2; TRBD2 might be the D (6 bases). This CDR3 region has 14 residues. The V and J ends lost 0 bases and 7 bases respectively, with 10 bases between them. Germline V gene data show CDR1 as SGHRS and CDR2 as YFSETQ. CDR3 sequence (DNA): TGCGCCAGCAGCTTGGATAGGGAGGACGGGGAGCTGTTTTTT. Protein sequence: CASSLDREDGELFF.

The V call is TRBV27, the J call TRBJ2-1, with D perhaps TRBD1 (6 bases). V lost 7 bases and J lost 4, with 17 bases in between. The length of the CDR3 is 15 residues. The germline V gene has CDR1 MNHEY and CDR2 SMNVEV (reference sequence). CDR3 in amino acids: CASNFRDTAYNEQFF. CDR3 in DNA: TGTGCCAGCAATTTCCGGGACACCGCGTACAATGAGCAGTTCTTC.

The chain joins TRBV5-4 to TRBJ2-5; TRBD2 aligns across 8 bases. J gave up 2 bases and V 1 base, and 1 base lay outside the gene matches. The CDR3 covers 14 residues. Germline CDR1 SGHNT, CDR2 YYREEE (reference sequence). The CDR3 DNA reads as TGTGCCAGCAGCTTGCCTAGCGGGCAAGAGACCCAGTACTTC. Encoded protein: CASSLPSGQETQYF.

This chain uses TRBV4-1 with TRBJ1-2, with 7 bases lining up with TRBD1. Per germline, CDR1 MGHRA and CDR2 YSYEKL. The CDR3 runs to 16 residues. V lost 2 bases, J lost 2 bases, and 8 bases stayed unmatched. The CDR3 here is CASSQTTGRRNYGYTF. The CDR3 DNA is TGCGCCAGCAGCCAAACGACAGGGCGGAGGAACTATGGCTACACCTTC.

CDR3 amino acids: CAGDSSTDTQYF. The CDR3 bases are TGTGCCGGGGACAGTAGCACAGATACGCAGTATTTT. The gene calls are TRBV2 and TRBJ2-3; the match to TRBD1 covers 7 bases. J lost 0 bases, V lost 11 bases, and 2 bases had no gene match. The CDR3 contains 12 residues. Germline CDR1 is SNHLY and CDR2 is FYNNEI. The full variable domain, in which reference TRBV2 and TRBJ2-3 provide the parts outside the CDR3, is EPEVTQTPSHQVTQMGQEVILRCVPISNHLYFYWYRQILGQKVEFLVSFYNNEISEKSEIFDDQFSVERPDGSNFTLKIRSTKLEDSAMYFCAGDSSTDTQYFGPGTRLTVL.

The J gene is TRBJ2-7, the V gene TRBV13; 11 bases fit TRBD2. The J segment lost 4 bases and the V segment lost 0 bases, leaving 2 bases of the junction unmatched. Per germline, CDR1 PRHDT and CDR2 FYEKMQ (reference sequence). There are 15 residues in the CDR3. CDR3 residues: CASSLGLAGEYEQYF. For the CDR3, the DNA is TGTGCCAGCAGCTTAGGACTAGCGGGAGAGTACGAGCAGTACTTC.